This T cell receptor beta chain was captured by sequencing in a study of T cell responses to AZD1222 COVID-19 vaccine. Turning to the study itself: Second-dose intervals near 4 or 12 weeks were combined. Overall study findings and caveats: Spike-specific TCR repertoires showed rising breadth and depth after two AZD1222 doses. Donors were chiefly white British, with a greater number of females, and clonal diversity was perhaps underestimated. The study identified only five to seven AZD1222 recipients as seropositive at baseline.

TCRdb's table, derived via immunoSEQ multiplex PCR, lists solely in-frame clones and lacks some. The sample records about 120,000 clones, around 93% being singletons. The V gene's germline CDR1 is LNHDA and CDR2 SQIVND (reference sequence). The CDR3 covers 17 residues. The J segment lost 3 bases and the V segment lost 3 bases, leaving 10 bases of the junction unmatched. As to this clone: Its antigen remains unknown.

This receptor was identified in an adult in good health. This sequence joins TRBV19 and TRBJ1-2; 10 bases fit TRBD1. Specimen: peripheral blood, collected on day 0 of AZD1222 vaccination. In DNA, the CDR3 is TGTGCCAGTAGTATTATCTTGGGGACAGGGGACGACTATGGCTACACCTTC. Amino acid sequence: CASSIILGTGDDYGYTF.